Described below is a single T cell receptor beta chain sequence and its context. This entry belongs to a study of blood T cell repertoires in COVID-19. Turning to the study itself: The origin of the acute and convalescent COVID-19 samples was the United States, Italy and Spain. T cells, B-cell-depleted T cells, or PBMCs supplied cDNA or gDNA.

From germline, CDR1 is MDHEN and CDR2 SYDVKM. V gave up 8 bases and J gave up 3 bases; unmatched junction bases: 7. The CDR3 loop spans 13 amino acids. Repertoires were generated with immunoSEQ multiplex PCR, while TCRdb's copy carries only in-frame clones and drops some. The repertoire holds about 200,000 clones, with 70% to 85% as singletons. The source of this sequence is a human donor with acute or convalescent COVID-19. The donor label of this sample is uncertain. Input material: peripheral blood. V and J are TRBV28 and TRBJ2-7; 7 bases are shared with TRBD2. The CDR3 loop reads CASHSGGSYEQYF. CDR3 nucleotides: TGTGCCAGCCATTCGGGCGGGAGCTACGAGCAGTACTTC.